This T cell receptor (beta chain) was captured in a study of cytomegalovirus exposure and HLA in healthy donors. Findings and limits, study-wide: Testing in vitro showed a few CMV-associated chains specific for CMV antigens. Among the sequence variants, a highly shared cluster was likely an artifact of sequencing. For most TCR sequences rarity was the rule, although some public TCRs occurred in many donors. A classifier reportedly called cytomegalovirus status with high sensitivity and specificity.

This clone was picked up a small number of times. Its antigen is not known. Primers included in the PCR were 60 Vbeta and 13 Jbeta primers. Here immunoSEQ multiplex PCR was the method, and the copy in TCRdb shows in-frame clones only, minus some. This table holds roughly 80,000 clones, approximately 57% found once. The V and J ends lost 0 bases and 1 base respectively, with 6 bases between them. Germline V CDR1 and CDR2: SGHTA, FQGNSA. The CDR3 sequence is 14 residues long. The specimen was PBMCs. The chain links TRBV7-2 to TRBJ2-5, with D hard to call. The receptor was isolated from a young man in good health and CMV-seropositive. The CDR3 region is CASSLAIAQETQYF. The CDR3 DNA is TGTGCCAGCAGCTTAGCGATAGCCCAAGAGACCCAGTACTTC.